A single T cell receptor (beta chain) is shown here with its context. Original analysis: Reference gene primer amplification in the assay estimated nucleated cell counts. TCRdb keeps only in-frame clones here, not all; method: immunoSEQ multiplex PCR. D and trimming were read from the DNA, whereas the V and J calls and clone size are those reported in that table. Of under 95,000 clones in the sample, about 90% were seen once. This specimen comes from a study of blood T cell repertoires in COVID-19. Study at large: Material from acute and convalescent COVID-19 was sourced from the United States, Italy and Spain. Sources were T cells, B-cell-depleted T cells, or PBMCs; the material itself was cDNA or gDNA.

Deletions cut 4 bases from V and 4 bases from J, with 13 bases between. The CDR3 runs 14 residues. The germline V gene has CDR1 LGHNA and CDR2 YNFKEQ. Sequenced material: peripheral blood. The sequence was collected from a human donor with acute or convalescent COVID-19. The donor label of this sample is uncertain. V and J are TRBV4-2 and TRBJ1-1; possibly TRBD1 for D (5 bases). The CDR3 DNA reads as TGTGCCAGCAGCCGGGCAGGGTTGGGCACTGAAGCTTTCTTT. Protein: CASSRAGLGTEAFF.